The present TCR beta chain was sequenced within a study of shared clonotypes between healthy human individuals. Study-level results: Between a few donors, naive CD4 clonotypes were shared at a level of approximately 5%.

Sequencing was performed with immunoSEQ multiplex PCR; in TCRdb, only in-frame clones are kept and a portion is missing. This table has 300,000 to 350,000 clones, less than 85% appearing once. On this clone itself: Its antigen is currently unknown.

The CDR3 runs 14 residues. Deletions cut 4 bases from V and 2 bases from J, with 11 bases between. The germline V gene encodes CDR1 MNHEY and CDR2 SVGAGI. The V gene is TRBV6-5, the J gene TRBJ1-2; D is perhaps TRBD1 (5 bases). The specimen was memory CD4+ T cells sorted from blood. Described subset: CD45RA-negative fraction. This sequence was found in a young man in good health. The CDR3 region is CASSSGARNYGYTF. The CDR3, as DNA: TGTGCCAGCAGTTCCGGGGCTCGAAACTATGGCTACACCTTC.